This T cell receptor (beta chain) is from a study of blood T cells in healthy people across ages. Study-wide points: The percentage of naive T cells correlated strongly with TCR beta diversity.

The CDR3 totals 14 residues. The V end lost 3 bases, the J end lost 4 bases, and 13 bases lay between the germline ends. Germline V gene lookup returns CDR1 SGHAT and CDR2 FQNNGV. This clonotype has more than one count but fewer than ten. The antigen is unknown. Each donor supplied roughly 10 milliliters of peripheral blood. Primed by a sample-barcoded 5' primer and a J-beta primer mix, a second PCR proceeded for about 7 to 12 cycles. Every sample produced at least 2.5 million CDR3-containing paired-end reads. TCRdb re-called the 5' RACE reads through MiXCR, storing one row per CDR3 protein. The table has roughly 570,000 distinct CDR3 sequences, 27% seen once.

The clonotype originates from a woman aged 70-85 years in good health. V usage is TRBV11-2 and J usage is TRBJ2-7; a weak D match, TRBD1 (5 bases). The sample was blood. In DNA form, the CDR3 reads TGTGCCAGCAGCTTTGGGAACAGGCTGTACGAGCAGTACTTC. This sequence encodes CASSFGNRLYEQYF.